The rows below give T cell receptor beta chains drawn from one sample of a study of T cell responses to AZD1222 COVID-19 vaccine. The table came from immunoSEQ multiplex PCR; TCRdb's copy has only in-frame clones and leaves some out. Of roughly 120,000 clones listed, around 80% are singletons. The sample was peripheral blood, taken on day 0 of AZD1222 vaccination. Receptor source: an adult in good health. The CDR3 runs from the conserved cysteine through the conserved F or W. The order of the fields is CDR3 length, J gene, D gene, V gene, CDR3 DNA, CDR3 protein. A D gene is named only where the DNA matches it firmly.

CDR3 length: 16; J gene: TRBJ1-4; D gene: .; V gene: TRBV11-1; CDR3 DNA: TGTGCCAGCAGCCCCACCCGGGGAGCAGCTAATGAAAAACTGTTTTTT; CDR3 protein: CASSPTRGAANEKLFF
CDR3 length: 16; J gene: TRBJ1-6; D gene: .; V gene: TRBV6-5; CDR3 DNA: TGTGCCAGCAGTTACTCATTTAAGTCCGGGAATTCACCCCTCCACTTT; CDR3 protein: CASSYSFKSGNSPLHF
CDR3 length: 14; J gene: TRBJ2-7; D gene: TRBD2; V gene: TRBV2; CDR3 DNA: TGTGCCAGCTCGAACGAACTAGCGGGGAGCGAGCAGTACTTC; CDR3 protein: CASSNELAGSEQYF
CDR3 length: 16; J gene: TRBJ1-2; D gene: .; V gene: TRBV7-6; CDR3 DNA: TGTGCCAGCAGCGATGCTCCGGCAGCCCTAAACTATGGCTACACCTTC; CDR3 protein: CASSDAPAALNYGYTF
CDR3 length: 14; J gene: TRBJ2-2; D gene: .; V gene: TRBV11-2; CDR3 DNA: TGTGCCAGCAGCTTAGATCCCAGGACCGGGGAGCTGTTTTTT; CDR3 protein: CASSLDPRTGELFF
CDR3 length: 14; J gene: TRBJ1-1; D gene: .; V gene: TRBV2; CDR3 DNA: TGTGCCAGCAGTGCGGGGTTGGCGAACACTGAAGCTTTCTTT; CDR3 protein: CASSAGLANTEAFF
CDR3 length: 11; J gene: TRBJ2-7; D gene: .; V gene: TRBV28; CDR3 DNA: TGTGCCAGCAGGACCTTCTACGAGCAGTACTTC; CDR3 protein: CASRTFYEQYF
CDR3 length: 13; J gene: TRBJ2-1; D gene: .; V gene: TRBV7-3; CDR3 DNA: TGTGCCAGCAGCTTAAGAGAGGGCGGGGAGCAGTTCTTC; CDR3 protein: CASSLREGGEQFF
CDR3 length: 16; J gene: TRBJ2-3; D gene: .; V gene: TRBV6-2/TRBV6-3; CDR3 DNA: TGTGCCAGCAGTTCTACGGACTTATCGATAACAGATACGCAGTATTTT; CDR3 protein: CASSSTDLSITDTQYF
CDR3 length: 15; J gene: TRBJ1-5; D gene: .; V gene: TRBV7-2; CDR3 DNA: TGTGCCAGCAGCCCCGACGGGGGCGGCAATCAGCCCCAGCATTTT; CDR3 protein: CASSPDGGGNQPQHF
CDR3 length: 14; J gene: TRBJ1-1; D gene: TRBD1; V gene: TRBV4-3; CDR3 DNA: TGCGCCAGCAGCCAAAGGACAGGGAGCACTGAAGCTTTCTTT; CDR3 protein: CASSQRTGSTEAFF
CDR3 length: 14; J gene: TRBJ2-5; D gene: TRBD1; V gene: TRBV7-9; CDR3 DNA: TGTGCCAGCAGCAAGGGACAGGGTGAAGAGACCCAGTACTTC; CDR3 protein: CASSKGQGEETQYF
CDR3 length: 15; J gene: TRBJ1-5; D gene: .; V gene: TRBV7-2; CDR3 DNA: TGTGCCAGCAGCCTGGGGGGCACCAATAATCAGCCCCAGCATTTT; CDR3 protein: CASSLGGTNNQPQHF
CDR3 length: 13; J gene: TRBJ2-7; D gene: .; V gene: TRBV2; CDR3 DNA: TGTGCCAGCAGGGTTCAGGGGTTTGGCGAGCAGTACTTC; CDR3 protein: CASRVQGFGEQYF
CDR3 length: 15; J gene: TRBJ1-1; D gene: TRBD1; V gene: TRBV9; CDR3 DNA: TGTGCCAGCAGCCTAGGACAGGGCCGAAACACTGAAGCTTTCTTT; CDR3 protein: CASSLGQGRNTEAFF
CDR3 length: 12; J gene: TRBJ2-1; D gene: .; V gene: TRBV7-2; CDR3 DNA: TGTGCCAGCAGCCCCTCTAGCCAGGGCCGGTTCTTC; CDR3 protein: CASSPSSQGRFF
CDR3 length: 14; J gene: TRBJ1-1; D gene: .; V gene: TRBV6-2/TRBV6-3; CDR3 DNA: TGTGCCAGCAGTCCCAGACTGAGGGTGACTGAAGCTTTCTTT; CDR3 protein: CASSPRLRVTEAFF
CDR3 length: 13; J gene: TRBJ1-1; D gene: .; V gene: TRBV29-1; CDR3 DNA: TGCAGCGTTTACCGTCAGGGTAACACTGAAGCTTTCTTT; CDR3 protein: CSVYRQGNTEAFF
CDR3 length: 11; J gene: TRBJ1-2; D gene: .; V gene: TRBV6-5; CDR3 DNA: TGTGCCAGCAGTTACCAGTATGGCTACACCTTC; CDR3 protein: CASSYQYGYTF
CDR3 length: 17; J gene: TRBJ1-2; D gene: .; V gene: TRBV4-3; CDR3 DNA: TGCGCCAGCAGCCAAGGTACGACGATAGGTATTAACTATGGCTACACCTTC; CDR3 protein: CASSQGTTIGINYGYTF